One and the same sample provided the 22 T cell receptor beta chains below, sequenced in a study of T cells after posttransplantation cyclophosphamide. Methotrexate plus calcineurin inhibitor accompanied controls' myeloablative marrow transplants; sampling was 1 year later. TCRdb's copy holds only in-frame clones and misses some; the assay was immunoSEQ multiplex PCR. The sample has over 15,000 clones, around 85% seen once. Sequencing was performed on PBMCs, taken after allogeneic stem cell transplant with calcineurin inhibitor and methotrexate. The receptors here all came from a female patient between 18 and 35 years old who received an allogeneic stem cell transplant from an unrelated donor, was CMV-positive, and had acute and chronic GVHD. Some T cells here may be from the graft donor.

J is TRBJ1-1 and V is TRBV6-5; 9 bases are a match to TRBD1. V dropped 6 bases and J dropped 4; count of bases not matched to a gene: 9. Germline V gene sequence: CDR1 MNHEY, CDR2 SVGAGI. The CDR3 covers 15 residues. CDR3 in DNA: TGTGCCAGCAGCCTGGTGGAGACAGGGGGCACTGAAGCTTTCTTT. Protein sequence: CASSLVETGGTEAFF.

The gene calls are TRBV6-5 and TRBJ1-1; D remains ambiguous. V shed 7 bases and J shed 1 base, with 4 bases lying between them. Germline CDR1 reads MNHEY; CDR2 reads SVGAGI. The CDR3 covers 11 residues. The CDR3 protein is CASNRNTEAFF. CDR3 in DNA: TGTGCCAGCAATCGGAACACTGAAGCTTTCTTT.

The chain is built from TRBV7-9 and TRBJ2-7; the match to TRBD2 covers 7 bases. The CDR3 runs to 16 residues. The J segment lost 9 bases and the V segment lost 5 bases, leaving 19 bases of the junction unmatched. Germline lookup yields CDR1 SEHNR and CDR2 FQNEAQ (reference sequence). The CDR3 DNA follows: TGTGCCAGCAGCCCTACCCGGGCCTTAGCGGGTGCGGGGCAGTACTTC. It specifies CASSPTRALAGAGQYF. The entire variable domain, with the rest obtained from reference TRBV7-9 and TRBJ2-7, is as follows: DTGVSQNPRHKITKRGQNVTFRCDPISEHNRLYWYRQTLGQGPEFLTYFQNEAQLEKSRLLSDRFSAERPKGSFSTLEIQRTEQGDSAMYLCASSPTRALAGAGQYFGPGTRLTVT.

The J gene is TRBJ2-3, the V gene TRBV6-1, with 11 positions matching TRBD2. With V trimmed by 4 bases and J by 3 bases, 6 bases remained unmatched. Germline V lookup: CDR1 MNHNS, CDR2 SASEGT. The CDR3 runs 16 residues. CDR3 sequence: CASSGTSGSGTDTQYF. In nucleotides, the CDR3 is TGTGCCAGCAGTGGAACTAGCGGGAGTGGTACAGATACGCAGTATTTT.

This clone was seen a few times. The CDR3 nucleotides read TGTGCCATCAGTGAGTCGAAAGGGAGGAGCACTGAAGCTTTCTTT. It yields the protein CAISESKGRSTEAFF. The gene calls are TRBV10-3 and TRBJ1-1; no clear D. The germline V and J ends were trimmed by 0 bases and 4 bases, with 12 bases remaining between them. CDR1 is ENHRY and CDR2 is SYGVKD in the germline V gene. This CDR3 is 15 amino acids long.

As DNA, the CDR3 is TGTGCCAGCAGTCGGACAGGGAGAAACACTGAAGCTTTCTTT. Amino acid sequence: CASSRTGRNTEAFF. The chain couples TRBV6-5 to TRBJ1-1; TRBD1 matches 8 bases. Per the germline V gene, CDR1 is MNHEY and CDR2 is SVGAGI. The CDR3 extends over 14 amino acids. The V and J ends lost 5 bases and 2 bases, in that order; junction bases with no gene match: 4.

The chain recombines TRBV7-8 with TRBJ2-5, with D possibly being TRBD2 (7 bases). The CDR3 covers 15 residues. V was cut by 1 base and J by 2 bases, with 11 bases left in between. Per the germline V gene, CDR1 is SGHVS and CDR2 is FQNEAQ. The CDR3 sequence is CASSLGRGGQETQYF. Here the CDR3 DNA reads TGTGCCAGCAGCTTAGGCAGGGGAGGGCAAGAGACCCAGTACTTC.

The gene calls are TRBV4-1 and TRBJ2-1; 10 nucleotides line up with TRBD2. The length of the CDR3 is 17 residues. CDR1 is MGHRA, CDR2 YSYEKL, per germline. V trimming: 3 bases; J trimming: 5 bases; junction bases outside the gene matches: 10. The CDR3 DNA is TGCGCCAGCAGCCACGAACCGGGACTAGCGTCCCACAATGAGCAGTTCTTC. It specifies CASSHEPGLASHNEQFF.

This clone has more than one count but fewer than ten. V and J are TRBV21-1 and TRBJ1-5. TRBV21-1 is a known pseudogene. CDR3 length: 14 amino acids. The CDR3 nucleotides are TGTGCCAGCCAAACGCCCGGGAGCAATCAGCCCCAGCATTTT. Translated: CASQTPGSNQPQHF.

The count of this clone is one. The chain carries TRBV4-2 and TRBJ2-7; D not certain. The length of the CDR3 is 14 residues. Germline values: CDR1 LGHNA, CDR2 YNFKEQ. Trimming shortened V by 1 base and J by 3 bases, and 10 bases separated the two germline ends. CDR3 amino acids: CASSQGQAGYEQYF. DNA for the CDR3: TGTGCCAGCAGCCAAGGGCAGGCCGGCTACGAGCAGTACTTC.

The CDR3 loop reads CASSYGTSGGFEQFF. In nucleotides, the CDR3 is TGTGCCAGCAGTTACGGGACTAGCGGGGGTTTTGAGCAGTTCTTC. V and J are TRBV7-9 and TRBJ2-1; 14 positions match TRBD2. V shed 6 bases, J shed 9 bases, and the junction held 7 bases outside the gene matches. The CDR3 totals 15 residues. Germline loops: CDR1 SEHNR, CDR2 FQNEAQ (reference sequence).

The V and J genes are TRBV9 and TRBJ2-1; D remains ambiguous. Per the germline V gene, CDR1 is SGDLS and CDR2 is YYNGEE. V dropped 0 bases and J dropped 2 bases, with 3 bases sitting between them. The CDR3 is 13 residues long. CDR3 residues: CASSVDTYNEQFF. The CDR3 bases are TGTGCCAGCAGCGTAGACACCTACAATGAGCAGTTCTTC.

The chain has TRBV7-8 and TRBJ1-1; D gene ambiguous. Trimming removed 2 bases at V and 1 base at J, with 5 bases between. The CDR3 loop spans 13 amino acids. The germline gives CDR1 SGHVS, CDR2 FQNEAQ. The CDR3, as DNA: TGTGCCAGCAGCTTAAACTGGAACACTGAAGCTTTCTTT. Amino acids: CASSLNWNTEAFF.

The CDR3 here is CASSLVQSYEQYF. CDR3 in DNA: TGTGCCAGCAGCTTGGTACAGTCCTACGAGCAGTACTTC. The rearrangement uses TRBV5-5 and TRBJ2-7, with D unresolved. Germline V gene data show CDR1 as SGHKS and CDR2 as YYEKEE (reference sequence). Trimming took off 0 bases at V and 1 base at J, with 5 bases between the two ends. The CDR3 spans 13 residues.

The CDR3 nucleotides read TGTGCCAGCAGCTTAGAGTCCCCGACTAGTTTAAGACAAGAGACCCAGTACTTC. Amino acid sequence: CASSLESPTSLRQETQYF. The V gene is TRBV7-9, the J gene TRBJ2-5, with D tentatively TRBD2 (6 bases). The CDR3 contains 18 residues. Deletions cut 1 base from V and 2 bases from J, with 20 bases between. Germline-derived CDR1 and CDR2 are SEHNR and FQNEAQ (reference sequence).

In nucleotides, the CDR3 is TGTGCCAGCAGCCGACTAGCGGGAGAGTCCTACAATGAGCAGTTCTTC. Translating gives CASSRLAGESYNEQFF. The rearrangement uses TRBV5-6 and TRBJ2-1; 12 nucleotides agree with TRBD2. J gave up 1 base and V 4 bases, and 3 bases lay outside the gene matches. The germline CDR1 and CDR2 sequences are SGHDT and YYEEEE. This CDR3 region has 16 residues.

This chain connects TRBV28 to TRBJ1-2; 8 bases line up with TRBD1. V lost 4 bases and J lost 4; bases outside the gene matches: 2. There are 13 residues in the CDR3. CDR1 is MDHEN, CDR2 SYDVKM, per germline. CDR3 region: CASSSTGGYGYTF. DNA of the CDR3: TGTGCCAGCAGTTCCACAGGGGGCTATGGCTACACCTTC.

The chain is built from TRBV30 and TRBJ2-7, with unresolved D. The CDR3 is 11 residues long. CDR1 is GTSNPN, CDR2 SVGIG, per germline (reference sequence). V lost 1 base and J lost 2, with 3 bases in between. The CDR3 here is CAWSAAYEQYF. The CDR3 DNA follows: TGTGCCTGGAGTGCAGCCTACGAGCAGTACTTC.

V is TRBV10-1 and J is TRBJ2-2; possibly TRBD1 for D (5 bases). CDR3 length: 16 residues. Germline CDR1 WNHNN, CDR2 SYGVQD (reference sequence). The V end lost 6 bases, the J end lost 2 bases, and 16 bases lay between the germline ends. As DNA, the CDR3 is TGCGCCAGCAGCCCCAGCAGGACAATCAACACCGGGGAGCTGTTTTTT. This sequence encodes CASSPSRTINTGELFF.

V and J are TRBV2 and TRBJ2-5; D may be TRBD2 (5 bases). The closer fit of TRBJ2-7 to the DNA end suggests the J call may be wrong. Germline lookup yields CDR1 SNHLY and CDR2 FYNNEI. CDR3 length equals 13 residues. The CDR3 loop reads CASVLADSYEQYF. The DNA of the CDR3 is TGTGCCAGCGTTCTAGCTGACTCCTACGAGCAGTACTTC.

CDR3 sequence reads: CASSFPSVLATSTDTQYF. As DNA, the CDR3 is TGTGCCAGCAGCTTTCCCTCCGTCCTAGCTACTAGCACAGATACGCAGTATTTT. V usage is TRBV7-9 and J usage is TRBJ2-3, with a possible D match to TRBD2 (5 bases). V was clipped by 3 bases and J by 0 bases, with 19 bases between them. CDR1 is SEHNR and CDR2 is FQNEAQ in the germline V gene (reference sequence). The CDR3 runs to 18 residues.

This chain joins TRBV19 and TRBJ1-5, with D tentatively TRBD1 (5 bases). Trimming left V 4 bases short and J 7 bases short, with 17 bases between. The CDR3 runs 15 residues. The V gene's germline CDR1 is LNHDA and CDR2 SQIVND (reference sequence). The CDR3 region is CASSRPDQGWQPQHF. CDR3 bases: TGTGCCAGTAGTAGACCAGACCAGGGCTGGCAGCCCCAGCATTTT.